The 27 T cell receptor beta chains reported below all come from one sample, sequenced in a study of patients and donors after allogeneic stem cell transplantation. TCRdb reanalysed the RT-PCR reads using MiXCR and keeps one entry per CDR3 protein. The table lists about 960,000 distinct CDR3 sequences, approximately 19% of them singletons. The sequenced material came from blood, either unsorted or a sorted T cell fraction (not recorded which). The receptors here all came from a human donor who was either an allogeneic HSCT recipient or a stem cell or donor lymphocyte infusion donor (not recorded which). It is not recorded whose cells these are; they may come from a transplant donor.

This clonotype was found a few times. The gene calls are TRBV11-2 and TRBJ2-1, with 12 bases matching TRBD2. The trim removed 5 bases at V and 1 base at J, leaving 12 bases unmatched. The length of the CDR3 is 19 residues. CDR1 and CDR2 from the germline V gene are SGHAT and FQNNGV. CDR3 bases: TGTGCCAGCAGCCCTCTACTCGGGACTAGCGGGTTATCCTACAATGAGCAGTTCTTC. The encoded protein is CASSPLLGTSGLSYNEQFF. Supplemented by reference TRBV11-2 and TRBJ2-1, the full variable domain reads EAGVAQSPRYKIIEKRQSVAFWCNPISGHATLYWYQQILGQGPKLLIQFQNNGVVDDSQLPKDRFSAERLKGVDSTLKIQPAKLEDSAVYLCASSPLLGTSGLSYNEQFFGPGTRLTVL.

The V gene is TRBV29-1, the J gene TRBJ2-5; 7 nucleotides align to TRBD2. With 4 bases clipped from V and 5 bases from J, the junction kept 13 bases outside the gene matches. CDR3 length equals 15 residues. Germline V gene data show CDR1 as SQVTM and CDR2 as ANQGSEA. The CDR3 region has the DNA TGCAGCGTTGGGCGGGGGAGGGTATATGGGGAGACCCAGTACTTC. Protein: CSVGRGRVYGETQYF.

This clonotype has ten or more counts. The V call is TRBV12-3 or TRBV12-4, the J call TRBJ1-3, with unresolved D. CDR3 length: 15 residues. V lost 1 base and J lost 2, with 9 bases in between. This CDR3 is CASSLDGIAGNTIYF. The DNA for the CDR3 is TGTGCCAGCAGTTTAGACGGGATAGCTGGAAACACCATATATTTT.

This clonotype has more than one count but fewer than ten. V and J are TRBV6-1 and TRBJ1-2; 7 bases line up with TRBD1. The CDR3 sequence is 16 residues long. Germline CDR1 is MNHNS and CDR2 is SASEGT. Losses at the gene ends were 6 bases for V and 1 base for J; bases not matched to a gene: 11. This CDR3 reads CASSNTGTVINYGYTF. CDR3 DNA: TGTGCCAGCAGCAATACCGGGACAGTGATTAACTATGGCTACACCTTC.

The chain recombines TRBV12-3 or TRBV12-4 with TRBJ1-1; D is unresolved. V lost 1 base and J 0 bases, leaving 9 bases between the germline ends. The CDR3 runs 15 residues. CDR3 residues: CASSLVARLNTEAFF. The CDR3 region has the DNA TGTGCCAGCAGTTTAGTAGCGCGGTTGAACACTGAAGCTTTCTTT.

This clonotype was observed a handful of times. J is TRBJ2-1 and V is TRBV20-1, with D possibly called TRBD1 or TRBD2 (5 bases each). Germline V lookup: CDR1 DFQATT, CDR2 SNEGSKA (reference sequence). This CDR3 spans 15 amino acids. The ends were cut back, 3 bases at V and 9 bases at J, with 21 bases in the middle. CDR3 amino acids: CSASKVGIWGGEQFF. The DNA for the CDR3 is TGCAGTGCTAGTAAGGTCGGGATTTGGGGCGGTGAGCAGTTCTTC.

This chain's CDR3 is CAWTIDLGGTEAFF. CDR3 nucleotide sequence: TGTGCCTGGACGATTGACTTGGGGGGCACTGAAGCTTTCTTT. The V call is TRBV30, the J call TRBJ1-1, with D maybe TRBD1 (5 bases). There are 14 residues in the CDR3. The germline CDR1 and CDR2 sequences are GTSNPN and SVGIG (reference sequence). V gave up 4 bases and J gave up 4 bases, with 16 bases separating them.

A few counts support this clonotype. This sequence joins TRBV5-5 and TRBJ1-1; D is perhaps TRBD1 (5 bases). With 2 bases removed from V and 3 bases from J, the gap between germline ends came to 14 bases. Looked up from germline, CDR1 is SGHKS and CDR2 is YYEKEE (reference sequence). The CDR3 runs 15 residues. The CDR3 sequence: CASSFLGRADTEAFF. The CDR3 coding sequence is TGTGCCAGCAGCTTTCTAGGCAGGGCGGACACTGAAGCTTTCTTT.

The chain carries TRBV20-1 and TRBJ2-5; TRBD1 agrees at 10 bases. J was trimmed by 7 bases and V by 6 bases; bases with no gene match: 8. Germline CDR1 is DFQATT and CDR2 is SNEGSKA (reference sequence). The CDR3 runs to 13 residues. The CDR3 nucleotides read TGCAGTGCCGGACGGGACAGGGGAAGGACCCAGTACTTC. This encodes CSAGRDRGRTQYF.

The chain joins TRBV9 to TRBJ2-2; the D gene is possibly TRBD2 (6 bases). Germline lookup yields CDR1 SGDLS and CDR2 YYNGEE. Trimming took off 0 bases at V and 5 bases at J, with 14 bases between the two ends. The CDR3 sequence is 16 residues long. Written as DNA, the CDR3 is TGTGCCAGCAGCGTAGGACGGGGAGGTAGGACCGGGGAGCTGTTTTTT. This gives the protein CASSVGRGGRTGELFF.

The J gene is TRBJ1-5, the V gene TRBV12-3 or TRBV12-4, with D possibly matching TRBD1 (5 bases). The CDR3 runs 16 residues. The V gene lost 5 bases and the J gene lost 5 bases, with 19 bases spanning the gap. The chain's CDR3 is CASSPRWVGPDQPQHF. The CDR3 DNA is TGTGCCAGCAGTCCCCGGTGGGTGGGGCCGGATCAGCCCCAGCATTTT.

There are a few counts of this clonotype. The V gene is TRBV28, the J gene TRBJ2-3, with 11 nucleotides matching TRBD2. The germline CDR1 and CDR2 sequences are MDHEN and SYDVKM. V was pared by 5 bases and J by 0 bases, with 16 bases of the junction left unmatched. This CDR3 region has 20 residues. Here the CDR3 reads CASSPGPHLSGRASTDTQYF. CDR3 coding DNA: TGTGCCAGCAGTCCTGGGCCCCACCTTAGCGGGAGGGCCAGCACAGATACGCAGTATTTT.

J is TRBJ2-3 and V is TRBV4-2, with 9 bases aligning to TRBD2. CDR1 and CDR2 from the germline V gene are LGHNA and YNFKEQ. Trimming removed 10 bases from V and 5 bases from J; junction bases left unmatched: 7. The CDR3 totals 13 residues. In DNA form, the CDR3 reads TGTGCCACTAGCGGGGAGAAGGAAGATACGCAGTATTTT. This codes for CATSGEKEDTQYF.

In its sample, this clonotype was seen many times. The rearrangement uses TRBV12-3 or TRBV12-4 and TRBJ1-1; no clear D gene. The CDR3 consists of 12 residues. Between the trimmed V and J ends, which lost 6 bases and 1 base, there was a span of 6 bases. The CDR3 loop reads CASSLRNTEAFF. The CDR3, as DNA: TGTGCCAGCAGCTTAAGGAACACTGAAGCTTTCTTT.

This clonotype has at least ten counts. J is TRBJ2-5 and V is TRBV5-1; 7 bases are a match to TRBD1. Germline V gene data show CDR1 as SGHRS and CDR2 as YFSETQ. After removal of 4 bases from V and 3 bases from J, the junction contained 6 bases not matched to a gene. This CDR3 spans 14 amino acids. The CDR3 coding sequence is TGCGCCAGCAGCCCCAGGGGGATGAAAGAGACCCAGTACTTC. Its translation: CASSPRGMKETQYF. Filled out from reference TRBV5-1 and TRBJ2-5, the complete variable domain reads KAGVTQTPRYLIKTRGQQVTLSCSPISGHRSVSWYQQTPGQGLQFLFEYFSETQRNKGNFPGRFSGRQFSNSRSEMNVSTLELGDSALYLCASSPRGMKETQYFGPGTRLLVL.

The chain combines TRBV6-5 with TRBJ2-1, with 7 bases aligning to TRBD1. The V segment lost 4 bases and the J segment 6 bases; nucleotides outside the gene matches: 9. Germline V CDR1 and CDR2: MNHEY, SVGAGI. This CDR3 spans 15 amino acids. The CDR3 reads CASSLDRAQPNEQFF. The CDR3 DNA sequence: TGTGCCAGCAGTTTAGACAGGGCTCAACCCAATGAGCAGTTCTTC.

CDR3 region: CASSPIGGLFYNEQFF. CDR3 sequence (DNA): TGTGCCAGCAGCCCAATAGGGGGGCTATTCTACAATGAGCAGTTCTTC. This rearrangement joins TRBV7-9 to TRBJ2-1, with D perhaps being TRBD1 or TRBD2 (6 bases each). Germline assignment: CDR1 SEHNR and CDR2 FQNEAQ (reference sequence). The CDR3 covers 16 residues. Trimming left V 5 bases short and J 3 bases short, with 17 bases between.

In this sample, this clonotype turned up a few times. J is TRBJ1-2 and V is TRBV10-3; tentative D call: TRBD1 (6 bases). V lost 3 bases and J 4 bases, leaving 15 bases between the germline ends. Germline V gene sequence: CDR1 ENHRY, CDR2 SYGVKD. The CDR3 spans 15 residues. The CDR3 loop is CAISDGDGGLYGYTF. CDR3 nucleotide sequence: TGTGCCATCAGTGATGGGGATGGGGGGCTCTATGGCTACACCTTC.

The genes are TRBV12-3 or TRBV12-4 and TRBJ2-3; D is unresolved. Trimming shortened V by 10 bases and J by 2 bases, and 4 bases separated the two germline ends. The CDR3 is 10 residues long. CDR3 nucleotides: TGTGCCACCGACACAGATACGCAGTATTTT. It encodes CATDTDTQYF.

The V and J genes are TRBV21-1 and TRBJ2-3; TRBD2 is taken as the D call from the table, unchecked against the DNA. TRBV21-1 counts as a pseudogene. The CDR3 extends over 15 amino acids. The DNA of the CDR3 is TGTGCCAGCAGCAAACTGCGGCAGGGACCAGATACGCAGTATTTT. The encoded protein is CASSKLRQGPDTQYF.

The chain is built from TRBV7-2 and TRBJ2-3; 11 positions match TRBD2. Germline trimming cut 6 bases from V and 7 bases from J; bases unmatched to any gene: 6. Per the germline V gene, CDR1 is SGHTA and CDR2 is FQGNSA. The CDR3 extends over 14 amino acids. For the CDR3, the DNA is TGTGCCAGCAGTAGCGGGGGGGTGAGTAATACGCAGTATTTT. Its protein is CASSSGGVSNTQYF.

V usage is TRBV15 and J usage is TRBJ2-5; TRBD1 agrees at 7 bases. CDR1 is LNHNV, CDR2 YYDKDF, per germline (reference sequence). The J segment lost 0 bases and the V segment lost 3 bases, leaving 7 bases of the junction unmatched. The CDR3 consists of 16 residues. CDR3 sequence: CATSRTGTVHQETQYF. CDR3 sequence (DNA): TGTGCCACCAGCAGGACCGGGACAGTTCACCAAGAGACCCAGTACTTC. The variable domain in full, completed from reference TRBV15 and TRBJ2-5, reads DAMVIQNPRYQVTQFGKPVTLSCSQTLNHNVMYWYQQKSSQAPKLLFHYYDKDFNNEADTPDNFQSRRPNTSFCFLDIRSPGLGDTAMYLCATSRTGTVHQETQYFGPGTRLLVL.

This clonotype appeared a few times. The chain is built from TRBV7-2 and TRBJ1-5; TRBD1 is a possible D gene (6 bases). Germline V lookup: CDR1 SGHTA, CDR2 FQGNSA. CDR3 length: 14 residues. V lost 2 bases to trimming and J lost 9 bases, with 14 bases between them. CDR3 bases: TGTGCCAGCAGCTTAAACAGGGTTATCTCGCCCCAGCATTTT. Amino acids: CASSLNRVISPQHF.

This clonotype has a count of ten or more. V usage is TRBV29-1 and J usage is TRBJ1-3; no reliable D call. This CDR3 comprises 13 residues. Between the trimmed V and J ends, which lost 4 bases and 3 bases, there was a span of 10 bases. Germline CDR1 is SQVTM and CDR2 is ANQGSEA. In nucleotides, the CDR3 is TGCAGCGTTGGCGAGGGTTTTGGAAACACCATATATTTT. Translating it yields CSVGEGFGNTIYF.

This clonotype was detected only once. The rearrangement links TRBV20-1 to TRBJ1-1; 7 nucleotides align to TRBD1. The V and J ends lost 6 bases and 0 bases, in that order; junction bases with no gene match: 7. Germline assignment: CDR1 DFQATT and CDR2 SNEGSKA (reference sequence). The CDR3 is 14 amino acids. This CDR3 is CSAYPGQLNTEAFF. Written as DNA, the CDR3 is TGCAGTGCGTACCCGGGACAGCTGAACACTGAAGCTTTCTTT.

This rearrangement joins TRBV15 to TRBJ2-1; 12 bases are a match to TRBD2. Germline CDR1 LNHNV, CDR2 YYDKDF (reference sequence). The CDR3 covers 15 residues. Germline trimming cut 5 bases from V and 7 bases from J; bases unmatched to any gene: 6. CDR3 sequence reads: CATSLRTSGMNEQFF. CDR3 sequence (DNA): TGTGCCACCAGCCTCCGGACTAGCGGGATGAATGAGCAGTTCTTC.

The chain recombines TRBV9 with TRBJ1-1, with 8 bases that match TRBD1. The CDR3 runs to 14 residues. Trimming cost V 2 bases and J 6 bases; bases outside gene matches: 6. Germline V CDR1 and CDR2: SGDLS, YYNGEE. The chain's CDR3 is CASSVGGQGAEAFF. In nucleotides, the CDR3 is TGTGCCAGCAGCGTGGGAGGACAGGGTGCTGAAGCTTTCTTT.